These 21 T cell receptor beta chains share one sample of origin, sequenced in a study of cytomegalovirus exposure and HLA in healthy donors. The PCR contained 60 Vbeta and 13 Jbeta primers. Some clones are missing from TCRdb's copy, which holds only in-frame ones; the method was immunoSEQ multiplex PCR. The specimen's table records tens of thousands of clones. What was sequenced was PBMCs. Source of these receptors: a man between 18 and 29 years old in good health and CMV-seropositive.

CDR3 residues: CASRNTGELFF. The CDR3, as DNA: TGTGCCAGCAGGAACACCGGGGAGCTGTTTTTT. The chain uses TRBV19 and TRBJ2-2, with D uncertain. V dropped 9 bases and J dropped 1 base, with 3 bases sitting between them. In germline, CDR1 is LNHDA, CDR2 SQIVND (reference sequence). The CDR3 length is 11 residues.

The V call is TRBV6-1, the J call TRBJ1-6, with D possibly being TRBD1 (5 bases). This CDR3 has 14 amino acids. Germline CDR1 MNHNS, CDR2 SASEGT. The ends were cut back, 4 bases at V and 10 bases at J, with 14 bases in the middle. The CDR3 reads CASSATGEGSPLHF. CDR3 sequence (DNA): TGTGCCAGCAGTGCCACGGGGGAGGGATCACCCCTCCACTTT.

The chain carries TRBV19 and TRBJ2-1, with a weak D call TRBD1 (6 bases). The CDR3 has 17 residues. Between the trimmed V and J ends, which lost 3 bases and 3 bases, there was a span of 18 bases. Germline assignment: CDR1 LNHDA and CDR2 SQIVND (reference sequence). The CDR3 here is CASSISRTDLVYNEQFF. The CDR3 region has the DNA TGTGCCAGTAGTATTTCCCGGACAGATCTAGTCTACAATGAGCAGTTCTTC.

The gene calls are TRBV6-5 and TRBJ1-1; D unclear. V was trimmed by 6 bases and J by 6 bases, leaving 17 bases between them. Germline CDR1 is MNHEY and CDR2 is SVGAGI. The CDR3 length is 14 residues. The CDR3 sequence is CASSQMTYAAEAFF. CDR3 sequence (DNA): TGTGCCAGCAGCCAGATGACGTATGCGGCTGAAGCTTTCTTT.

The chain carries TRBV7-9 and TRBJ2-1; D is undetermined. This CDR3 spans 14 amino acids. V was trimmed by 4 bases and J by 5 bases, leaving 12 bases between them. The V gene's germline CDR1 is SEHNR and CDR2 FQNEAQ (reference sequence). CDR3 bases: TGTGCCAGCAGCTCTAGATCCATAAACAATGAGCAGTTCTTC. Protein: CASSSRSINNEQFF.

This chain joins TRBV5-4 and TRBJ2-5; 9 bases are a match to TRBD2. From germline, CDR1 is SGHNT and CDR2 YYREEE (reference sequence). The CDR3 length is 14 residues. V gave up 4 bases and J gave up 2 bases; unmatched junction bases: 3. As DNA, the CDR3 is TGTGCCAGCAGCCTGGGACTAGCTCAAGAGACCCAGTACTTC. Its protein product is CASSLGLAQETQYF.

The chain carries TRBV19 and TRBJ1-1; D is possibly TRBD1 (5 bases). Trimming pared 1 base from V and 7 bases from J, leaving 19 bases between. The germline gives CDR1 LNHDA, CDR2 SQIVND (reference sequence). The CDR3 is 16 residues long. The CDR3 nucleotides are TGTGCCAGTAGTATAGCCCTCTTCAGGGCCGACATTGAAGCTTTCTTT. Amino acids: CASSIALFRADIEAFF. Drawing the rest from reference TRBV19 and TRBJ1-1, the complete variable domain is DGGITQSPKYLFRKEGQNVTLSCEQNLNHDAMYWYRQDPGQGLRLIYYSQIVNDFQKGDIAEGYSVSREKKESFPLTVTSAQKNPTAFYLCASSIALFRADIEAFFGQGTRLTVV.

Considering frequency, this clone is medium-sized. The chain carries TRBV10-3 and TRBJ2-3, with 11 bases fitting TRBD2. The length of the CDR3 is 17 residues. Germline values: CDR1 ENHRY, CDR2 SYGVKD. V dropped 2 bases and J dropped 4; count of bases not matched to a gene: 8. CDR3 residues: CAISEPQLAGVPDTQYF. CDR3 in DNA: TGTGCCATCAGTGAGCCCCAACTAGCGGGAGTTCCAGATACGCAGTATTTT.

The CDR3 protein is CASSPSGISTYEQYF. In DNA, the CDR3 is TGTGCCAGCAGTCCCAGCGGGATATCAACCTACGAGCAGTACTTC. The V call is TRBV6-1, the J call TRBJ2-7; 7 nucleotides line up with TRBD2. Germline V CDR1 and CDR2: MNHNS, SASEGT. This CDR3 comprises 15 residues. V gave up 5 bases and J gave up 2 bases; unmatched junction bases: 9.

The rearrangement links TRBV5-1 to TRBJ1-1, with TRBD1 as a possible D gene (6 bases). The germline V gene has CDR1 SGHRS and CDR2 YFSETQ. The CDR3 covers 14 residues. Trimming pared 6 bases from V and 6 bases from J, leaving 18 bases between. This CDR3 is CASTLEQGMSEAFF. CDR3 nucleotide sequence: TGCGCCAGCACCCTTGAACAGGGAATGTCTGAAGCTTTCTTT.

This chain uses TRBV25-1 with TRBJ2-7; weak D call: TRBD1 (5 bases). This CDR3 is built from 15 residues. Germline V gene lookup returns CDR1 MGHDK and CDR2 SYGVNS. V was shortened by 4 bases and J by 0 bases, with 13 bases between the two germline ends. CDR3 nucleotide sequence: TGTGCCAGCAGTGCGGGCCAGGGCTACTCCTACGAGCAGTACTTC. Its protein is CASSAGQGYSYEQYF.

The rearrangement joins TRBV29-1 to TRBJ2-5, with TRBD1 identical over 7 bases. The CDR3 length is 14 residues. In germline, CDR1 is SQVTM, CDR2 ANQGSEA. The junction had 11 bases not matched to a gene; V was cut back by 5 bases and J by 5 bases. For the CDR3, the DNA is TGCAGCGTTCATCCCACAGGGGATATTGAGACCCAGTACTTC. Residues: CSVHPTGDIETQYF.

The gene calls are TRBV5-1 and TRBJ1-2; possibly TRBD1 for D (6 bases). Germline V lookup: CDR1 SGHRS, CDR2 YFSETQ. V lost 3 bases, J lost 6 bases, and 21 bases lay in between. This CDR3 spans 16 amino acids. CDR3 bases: TGCGCCAGCAGCTCGGGGGGGACGTCAGGGGCGGATGGCTACACCTTC. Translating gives CASSSGGTSGADGYTF.

Written as DNA, the CDR3 is TGCAGCGTTCCAATAGCGGGAGTCTCCTACAATGAGCAGTTCTTC. Its protein is CSVPIAGVSYNEQFF. This sequence joins TRBV29-1 and TRBJ2-1; 9 bases align to TRBD2. The CDR3 sequence is 15 residues long. Germline CDR1 reads SQVTM; CDR2 reads ANQGSEA. The ends lost 5 bases at V and 0 bases at J; junction bases unmatched: 5.

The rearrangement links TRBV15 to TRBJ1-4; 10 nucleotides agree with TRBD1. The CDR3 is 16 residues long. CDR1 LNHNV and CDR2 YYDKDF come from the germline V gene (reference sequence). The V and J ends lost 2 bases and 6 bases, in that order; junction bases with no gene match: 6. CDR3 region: CATSRPRGQGHEKLFF. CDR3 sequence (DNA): TGTGCCACCAGCAGACCTAGGGGACAGGGGCATGAAAAACTGTTTTTT.

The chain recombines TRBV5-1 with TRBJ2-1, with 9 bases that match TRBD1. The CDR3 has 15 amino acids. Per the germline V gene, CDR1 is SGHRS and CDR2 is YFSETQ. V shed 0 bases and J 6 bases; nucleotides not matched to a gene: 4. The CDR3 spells CASSLGDRAVNEQFF. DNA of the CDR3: TGCGCCAGCAGCTTGGGGGACAGGGCGGTCAATGAGCAGTTCTTC.

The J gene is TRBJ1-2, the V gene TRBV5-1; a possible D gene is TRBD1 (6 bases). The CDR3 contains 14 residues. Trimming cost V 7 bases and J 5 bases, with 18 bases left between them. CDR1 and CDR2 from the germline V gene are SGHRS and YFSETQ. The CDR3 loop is CASAGGASGYGYTF. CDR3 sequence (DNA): TGCGCCAGCGCGGGGGGGGCGTCCGGTTATGGCTACACCTTC.

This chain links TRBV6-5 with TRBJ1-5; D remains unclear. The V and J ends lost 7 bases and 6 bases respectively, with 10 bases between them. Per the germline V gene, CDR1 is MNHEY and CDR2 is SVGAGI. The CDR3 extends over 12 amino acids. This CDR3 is CASTTGGQPQHF. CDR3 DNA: TGTGCCAGCACCACCGGAGGTCAGCCCCAGCATTTT.

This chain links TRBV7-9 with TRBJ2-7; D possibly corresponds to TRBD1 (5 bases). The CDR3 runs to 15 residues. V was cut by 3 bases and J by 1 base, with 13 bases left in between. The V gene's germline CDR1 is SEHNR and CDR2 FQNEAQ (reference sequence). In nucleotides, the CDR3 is TGTGCCAGCAGCTTGGGGCCCCAAACATCCTACGAGCAGTACTTC. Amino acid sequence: CASSLGPQTSYEQYF. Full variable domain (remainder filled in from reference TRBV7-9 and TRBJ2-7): DTGVSQNPRHKITKRGQNVTFRCDPISEHNRLYWYRQTLGQGPEFLTYFQNEAQLEKSRLLSDRFSAERPKGSFSTLEIQRTEQGDSAMYLCASSLGPQTSYEQYFGPGTRLTVT.

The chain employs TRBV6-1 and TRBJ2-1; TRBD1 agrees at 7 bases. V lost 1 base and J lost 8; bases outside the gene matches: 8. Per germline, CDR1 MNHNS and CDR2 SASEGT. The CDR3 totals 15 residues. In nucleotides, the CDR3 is TGTGCCAGCAGTGAAGGAAGAGGGGGCAGATATGAGCAGTTCTTC. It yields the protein CASSEGRGGRYEQFF.

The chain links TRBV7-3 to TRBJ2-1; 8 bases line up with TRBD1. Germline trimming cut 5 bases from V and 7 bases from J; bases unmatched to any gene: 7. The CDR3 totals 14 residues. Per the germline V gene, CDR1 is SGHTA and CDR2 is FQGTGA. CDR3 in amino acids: CASSDRDRSNEQFF. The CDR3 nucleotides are TGTGCCAGCAGCGACCGGGACAGGTCAAATGAGCAGTTCTTC.